The 22 T cell receptor beta chains in this list originate from one sample, sequenced in a study of blood T cell repertoires in COVID-19. The method was immunoSEQ multiplex PCR; TCRdb's version includes in-frame clones alone and lacks a portion of them. The table shows roughly 70,000 clones, with roughly 88% occurring only once. Sequencing was performed on peripheral blood. Receptors originate from a woman in her seventies with acute or convalescent COVID-19.

This clone was seen once. The V call is TRBV5-1, the J call TRBJ1-2, with a weak D call TRBD1 (6 bases). The CDR3 has 17 amino acids. The V end lost 0 bases, the J end lost 2 bases, and 17 bases lay between the germline ends. The V gene's germline CDR1 is SGHRS and CDR2 YFSETQ. This CDR3 reads CASSLAPDRLKNYGYTF. CDR3 bases: TGCGCCAGCAGCTTGGCCCCCGACAGGCTAAAAAACTATGGCTACACCTTC.

The chain is built from TRBV4-2 and TRBJ1-6; TRBD1 might be the D (5 bases). The V end was cut by 1 base, the J end by 1 base, with 17 bases between. The CDR3 sequence is 19 residues long. Per germline, CDR1 LGHNA and CDR2 YNFKEQ. The CDR3 DNA is TGTGCCAGCAGCCAAGTCGAATGGGGGAGGGGTTCCTATAATTCACCCCTCCACTTT. This codes for CASSQVEWGRGSYNSPLHF.

The gene calls are TRBV30 and TRBJ1-1, with D unresolved. V lost 7 bases to trimming and J lost 1 base, with 13 bases between them. This CDR3 region has 13 residues. The germline CDR1 and CDR2 sequences are GTSNPN and SVGIG (reference sequence). CDR3 region: CAFLRLRNTEAFF. The CDR3 DNA is TGTGCCTTCCTCCGACTACGGAACACTGAAGCTTTCTTT.

This rearrangement joins TRBV6-2 or TRBV6-3 to TRBJ1-5, with D unclear. Germline CDR1 reads MNHEY; CDR2 reads SVGEGT. This CDR3 comprises 13 residues. The V and J ends lost 5 bases and 7 bases respectively, with 12 bases between them. CDR3 protein: CASSPQVVQPQHF. DNA for the CDR3: TGTGCCAGCAGTCCCCAGGTGGTGCAGCCCCAGCATTTT.

This clone appeared a single time. V and J are TRBV6-5 and TRBJ2-5; D possibly corresponds to TRBD1 (5 bases). This CDR3 is built from 13 residues. Trimming took 4 bases from V and 6 from J, leaving 12 bases between them. Germline CDR1 and CDR2: MNHEY and SVGAGI. Here the CDR3 reads CASSSQGTKTQYF. The CDR3 DNA is TGTGCCAGCAGTTCCCAGGGTACGAAGACCCAGTACTTC.

The V call is TRBV7-6, the J call TRBJ2-1; 9 bases agree with TRBD1. This CDR3 is 15 amino acids long. J was trimmed by 10 bases and V by 2 bases; bases with no gene match: 9. Germline V CDR1 and CDR2: SGHVS, FNYEAQ. The CDR3 region has the DNA TGTGCCAGCAGCTTATTGGGACAGGGCTGGGAGGAGCAGTTCTTC. It translates to CASSLLGQGWEEQFF. Full variable domain (remainder filled in from reference TRBV7-6 and TRBJ2-1): GAGVSQSPRYKVTKRGQDVALRCDPISGHVSLYWYRQALGQGPEFLTYFNYEAQQDKSGLPNDRFSAERPEGSISTLTIQRTEQRDSAMYRCASSLLGQGWEEQFFGPGTRLTVL.

The gene calls are TRBV12-3 or TRBV12-4 and TRBJ2-5; 7 nucleotides align to TRBD2. V trimming: 4 bases; J trimming: 9 bases; junction bases outside the gene matches: 2. This CDR3 has 11 amino acids. The CDR3 DNA follows: TGTGCCAGCAGTTGGGCGGGGGCCCAGTACTTC. It codes for CASSWAGAQYF.

V and J are TRBV19 and TRBJ1-2; the match to TRBD1 covers 10 bases. The CDR3 has 14 residues. V lost 6 bases and J lost 7; bases outside the gene matches: 8. Germline loops: CDR1 LNHDA, CDR2 SQIVND (reference sequence). Here the CDR3 reads CASSVPGQGSGYTF. The CDR3 DNA reads TGTGCCAGTAGCGTCCCGGGACAGGGGTCTGGCTACACCTTC.

CDR3 region: CASPEGGNTIYF. CDR3 nucleotide sequence: TGTGCCAGCCCGGAGGGAGGAAACACCATATATTTT. V usage is TRBV21-1 and J usage is TRBJ1-3. TRBV21-1 is assigned pseudogene status. The CDR3 covers 12 residues.

The DNA of the CDR3 is TGTGCCAGCAGTTTGATGGTGAGGATTAGGAGGCACACCGGGGAGCTGTTTTTT. It is translated as CASSLMVRIRRHTGELFF. The genes are TRBV28 and TRBJ2-2; D possibly corresponds to TRBD2 (5 bases). The V and J ends lost 3 bases and 3 bases respectively, with 20 bases between them. Germline V gives CDR1 MDHEN, CDR2 SYDVKM. CDR3 length: 18 residues.

The chain links TRBV12-3 or TRBV12-4 to TRBJ2-7; 9 bases match TRBD2. Unmatched junction bases numbered 2, after V lost 8 bases and J lost 3 bases. The CDR3 is 12 residues long. The CDR3 protein is CASGGGVYEQYF. The CDR3 nucleotides are TGTGCCAGCGGCGGGGGGGTCTACGAGCAGTACTTC.

This chain joins TRBV21-1 and TRBJ2-4; the table's D call TRBD2 went unverified against the DNA. TRBV21-1 is marked as a pseudogene. The CDR3 loop spans 16 amino acids. CDR3 sequence: CASSKVGGGLKNIQYF. As DNA, the CDR3 is TGTGCCAGCAGCAAGGTCGGGGGAGGGCTCAAAAACATTCAGTACTTC.

The chain is built from TRBV6-2 or TRBV6-3 and TRBJ1-6; D not resolved. The germline V gene has CDR1 MNHEY and CDR2 SVGEGT. This CDR3 has 12 residues. V was clipped by 1 base and J by 10 bases, with 5 bases between them. CDR3 bases: TGTGCCAGCAGTTACTTCGGGTCACCCCTCCACTTT. Its translation is CASSYFGSPLHF.

V is TRBV14 and J is TRBJ1-1; maybe TRBD1 (5 bases). Trimming pared 6 bases from V and 4 bases from J, leaving 15 bases between. The length of the CDR3 is 14 residues. The germline V gene has CDR1 SGHDN and CDR2 FVKESK. Written as DNA, the CDR3 is TGTGCCAGCAGGCTGTTCGGGAGGGGCACTGAAGCTTTCTTT. Its protein product is CASRLFGRGTEAFF.

The chain links TRBV5-8 to TRBJ2-7, with D perhaps TRBD2 (5 bases). In germline, CDR1 is SGHTS, CDR2 YDEGEE. Trimming left V 1 base short and J 0 bases short, with 14 bases between. The CDR3 sequence is 16 residues long. This CDR3 is CASSLRSRTVSYEQYF. CDR3 sequence (DNA): TGTGCCAGCAGCTTGCGGTCCAGGACTGTCTCCTACGAGCAGTACTTC.

The CDR3 sequence: CASSLGQDKQFF. Written as DNA, the CDR3 is TGTGCCAGCAGCCTAGGACAGGATAAGCAGTTCTTC. V and J are TRBV7-3 and TRBJ2-1; TRBD1 matches 7 bases. V dropped 5 bases and J dropped 11; count of bases not matched to a gene: 6. This CDR3 has 12 amino acids. Germline CDR1 SGHTA, CDR2 FQGTGA.

CDR3 nucleotides: TGTGCCAGCAGTCTCCCGGGGGTCAGGGAAGCTTTCTTT. Encoded protein: CASSLPGVREAFF. This chain links TRBV27 with TRBJ1-1; D perhaps matches TRBD1 (5 bases). V shed 5 bases and J shed 8 bases, with 15 bases lying between them. The length of the CDR3 is 13 residues. From germline, CDR1 is MNHEY and CDR2 SMNVEV (reference sequence).

The chain couples TRBV10-3 to TRBJ2-7; 7 bases line up with TRBD2. The trim removed 10 bases at V and 1 base at J, leaving 10 bases unmatched. CDR1 is ENHRY and CDR2 is SYGVKD in the germline V gene. This CDR3 is built from 14 residues. The CDR3 protein is CATRWEGGSYEQYF. The CDR3 nucleotides are TGTGCCACTCGTTGGGAGGGAGGTTCCTACGAGCAGTACTTC.

The CDR3 DNA follows: TGTGCCAGCAGTTACCGGGCTAGCGGGAGGCCCTTACTCTCCTACGAGCAGTACTTC. Translation: CASSYRASGRPLLSYEQYF. V gene TRBV6-2 or TRBV6-3 combines with J gene TRBJ2-7; TRBD2 matches at 11 bases. Per germline, CDR1 MNHEY and CDR2 SVGEGT. The ends lost 2 bases at V and 0 bases at J; junction bases unmatched: 12. The CDR3 sequence is 19 residues long.

The rearrangement uses TRBV4-2 and TRBJ2-7, with 10 nucleotides matching TRBD2. V shed 4 bases, J shed 5 bases, and the junction held 8 bases outside the gene matches. The germline gives CDR1 LGHNA, CDR2 YNFKEQ. The CDR3 contains 15 residues. CDR3 nucleotides: TGTGCCAGCAGCCTACAAGCGGGAGGGGCGGACGAGCAGTACTTC. As protein: CASSLQAGGADEQYF.

This clone was counted a single time. The J gene is TRBJ1-1, the V gene TRBV3-1 (or the pseudogene TRBV3-2); D gene uncertain. V lost 4 bases and J lost 0, with 12 bases in between. Germline V gene sequence: CDR1 LGHDT, CDR2 YNNKEL (reference sequence). The CDR3 totals 15 residues. CDR3 residues: CASSPRRDMNTEAFF. The CDR3 DNA follows: TGTGCCAGCAGCCCCCGCCGAGACATGAACACTGAAGCTTTCTTT.

With respect to this clone: Other DNA sequences in this sample translate to the same CDR3. V gene TRBV27 combines with J gene TRBJ1-5; the D is unclear. Per germline, CDR1 MNHEY and CDR2 SMNVEV (reference sequence). The CDR3 extends over 13 amino acids. V was shortened by 2 bases and J by 6 bases, with 8 bases between the two germline ends. CDR3 coding DNA: TGTGCCAGCAGTTTAGAAGGAGGTCAGCCCCAGCATTTT. This codes for CASSLEGGQPQHF.